This TCR beta chain was identified during a study of T cells in Graves' hyperthyroidism and ophthalmopathy. General study points: Most clonotypes expanded in thyroid above 0.001 were likewise present in blood.

Trimming cost V 5 bases and J 4 bases; bases outside gene matches: 11. The length of the CDR3 is 16 residues. CDR1 is MNHNS, CDR2 SASEGT, per germline. This clonotype has a handful of counts. Its antigen is unknown. What was amplified from RNA transcripts were TCR beta CDR3 regions. The study used the HTBI primer set for a first-round RT-PCR of the TCR CDR3. TCRdb processed the multiplex PCR reads anew with MiXCR; each CDR3 protein has one entry. The sample lists a few hundred thousand distinct CDR3 sequences; about 13% were seen once. The sequenced material came from blood. The TCR was taken from a woman between 18 and 29 years old with Graves' hyperthyroidism. The chain has TRBV6-1 and TRBJ1-5, with 7 bases matching TRBD1. The CDR3 bases are TGTGCCAGCAGTTACAGAAGGGACAGCGGGAATCAGCCCCAGCATTTT. It yields the protein CASSYRRDSGNQPQHF.